The 20 T cell receptor beta chains below were found in one sample sequenced in a study of blood T cell repertoires in COVID-19. TCRdb keeps only in-frame clones here, not all; method: immunoSEQ multiplex PCR. The sample comprises almost 250,000 clones, around 89% of which are singletons, and approximately 3.7% rests with the top ten. The sample taken for sequencing was PBMCs or T cells enriched from blood (not recorded which). The receptors derive from a woman in her twenties or thirties who had recovered from COVID-19.

The gene calls are TRBV19 and TRBJ2-1, with TRBD2 identical over 7 bases. In germline, CDR1 is LNHDA, CDR2 SQIVND (reference sequence). V dropped 7 bases and J dropped 7; count of bases not matched to a gene: 16. The CDR3 is 16 amino acids. CDR3 sequence reads: CASNPSRTSHRNEQFF. CDR3 sequence (DNA): TGTGCCAGTAACCCCTCGAGGACTAGTCACAGGAATGAGCAGTTCTTC.

V and J are TRBV19 and TRBJ1-1; tentative D call: TRBD1 (5 bases). The V gene's germline CDR1 is LNHDA and CDR2 SQIVND (reference sequence). This CDR3 has 19 residues. Trimming removed 4 bases from V and 1 base from J, with 25 bases in between. CDR3 coding DNA: TGTGCCAGTAGTAAGTACGCCTCGGCAGGGAGGCAGGAGAACACTGAAGCTTTCTTT. Translating it yields CASSKYASAGRQENTEAFF.

The chain employs TRBV6-5 and TRBJ1-3, with 7 bases that match TRBD1. The CDR3 is 15 amino acids. CDR1 is MNHEY, CDR2 SVGAGI, per germline. V gave up 4 bases and J gave up 0 bases; unmatched junction bases: 3. The CDR3 DNA follows: TGTGCCAGCAGTTCAAACAGGGGCTCTGGAAACACCATATATTTT. Amino acids: CASSSNRGSGNTIYF.

V gene TRBV12-3 or TRBV12-4 combines with J gene TRBJ1-5, with D possibly matching TRBD1 (6 bases). The CDR3 runs 13 residues. V dropped 5 bases and J dropped 3 bases, with 8 bases sitting between them. The CDR3 region has the DNA TGTGCCAGCAGTCCAGGGGTCAATCAGCCCCAGCATTTT. Its translation: CASSPGVNQPQHF.

CDR3 DNA sequence: TGTGCCACCAGTGATTCGCTGGCCAGCTCCTACAATGAGCAGTTCTTC. The encoded protein is CATSDSLASSYNEQFF. V is TRBV24-1 and J is TRBJ2-1; D not certain. Germline lookup yields CDR1 KGHDR and CDR2 SFDVKD. The CDR3 has 16 residues. The ends were cut back, 2 bases at V and 0 bases at J, with 10 bases in the middle.

V gene TRBV24-1 combines with J gene TRBJ1-1, with a possible D match to TRBD1 (5 bases). The germline gives CDR1 KGHDR, CDR2 SFDVKD. The CDR3 covers 12 residues. Trimming stripped 7 bases from V and 11 bases from J, with 16 bases between. CDR3 nucleotides: TGTGCCACCAGCGACCCGGGGGTTGGGGCTTTCTTT. This codes for CATSDPGVGAFF.

V and J are TRBV5-1 and TRBJ1-2, with a tentative D call TRBD1 (5 bases). V was clipped by 0 bases and J by 2 bases, with 17 bases between them. The CDR3 runs 17 residues. From germline, CDR1 is SGHRS and CDR2 YFSETQ. The CDR3 loop reads CASSLEGRGLTNYGYTF. DNA for the CDR3: TGCGCCAGCAGCTTGGAAGGGCGGGGACTCACCAACTATGGCTACACCTTC. The full variable domain, its missing parts supplied by reference TRBV5-1 and TRBJ1-2, is KAGVTQTPRYLIKTRGQQVTLSCSPISGHRSVSWYQQTPGQGLQFLFEYFSETQRNKGNFPGRFSGRQFSNSRSEMNVSTLELGDSALYLCASSLEGRGLTNYGYTFGSGTRLTVV.

The chain recombines TRBV27 with TRBJ2-3, with D tentatively TRBD1 (5 bases). Trimming left V 4 bases short and J 14 bases short, with 19 bases between. This CDR3 is built from 13 residues. Germline V gives CDR1 MNHEY, CDR2 SMNVEV (reference sequence). The CDR3 DNA is TGTGCCAGCAGTTCGGAAGCAGGGCTTAGCAGGTATTTT. Residues: CASSSEAGLSRYF.

The chain is built from TRBV28 and TRBJ1-1; 9 nucleotides agree with TRBD1. The CDR3 sequence is 15 residues long. V was clipped by 7 bases and J by 0 bases; unmatched bases: 6. Germline V gives CDR1 MDHEN, CDR2 SYDVKM. The CDR3 region is CASTQTGGLNTEAFF. The DNA of the CDR3 is TGTGCCAGCACCCAGACAGGGGGATTGAACACTGAAGCTTTCTTT. The variable domain in full, with the rest retrieved from reference TRBV28 and TRBJ1-1, is DVKVTQSSRYLVKRTGEKVFLECVQDMDHENMFWYRQDPGLGLRLIYFSYDVKMKEKGDIPEGYSVSREKKERFSLILESASTNQTSMYLCASTQTGGLNTEAFFGQGTRLTVV.

The J gene is TRBJ1-1, the V gene TRBV5-1; 10 bases align to TRBD1. Germline loops: CDR1 SGHRS, CDR2 YFSETQ. CDR3 length: 15 amino acids. V dropped 6 bases and J dropped 0; count of bases not matched to a gene: 5. DNA of the CDR3: TGCGCCAGCATCCGGGACAGGGGCCTGAACACTGAAGCTTTCTTT. It encodes CASIRDRGLNTEAFF. Variable domain in full (rest from reference TRBV5-1 and TRBJ1-1): KAGVTQTPRYLIKTRGQQVTLSCSPISGHRSVSWYQQTPGQGLQFLFEYFSETQRNKGNFPGRFSGRQFSNSRSEMNVSTLELGDSALYLCASIRDRGLNTEAFFGQGTRLTVV.

This rearrangement joins TRBV18 to TRBJ2-1; perhaps TRBD2 as D (7 bases). CDR3 length: 15 amino acids. V gave up 6 bases and J gave up 5 bases, with 17 bases separating them. Germline V lookup: CDR1 KGHSH, CDR2 LQKENI. The CDR3 here is CASSNTGGGDNEQFF. DNA for the CDR3: TGTGCCAGCTCCAATACGGGGGGCGGTGACAATGAGCAGTTCTTC. Variable domain in full (rest from reference TRBV18 and TRBJ2-1): NAGVMQNPRHLVRRRGQEARLRCSPMKGHSHVYWYRQLPEEGLKFMVYLQKENIIDESGMPKERFSAEFPKEGPSILRIQQVVRGDSAAYFCASSNTGGGDNEQFFGPGTRLTVL.

The V call is TRBV24-1, the J call TRBJ1-4, with D possibly being TRBD1 (5 bases). The CDR3 extends over 15 amino acids. CDR1 and CDR2 (germline): KGHDR, SFDVKD. V lost 4 bases to trimming and J lost 1 base, with 9 bases between them. CDR3 sequence: CATSDSTETNEKLFF. The CDR3 DNA sequence: TGTGCCACCAGTGACTCGACAGAAACTAATGAAAAACTGTTTTTT.

The count of this clone is one. Different DNA sequences within this sample yield the same CDR3. The DNA of the CDR3 is TGTGCCAGCAGCTGGGACAGGGTTAATCAGCCCCAGCATTTT. Its translation: CASSWDRVNQPQHF. V usage is TRBV7-8 and J usage is TRBJ1-5; 9 bases fit TRBD1. CDR3 length equals 14 residues. CDR1 and CDR2 from the germline V gene are SGHVS and FQNEAQ. V lost 4 bases and J lost 4; bases outside the gene matches: 2.

This chain links TRBV6-2 or TRBV6-3 with TRBJ2-1; TRBD2 matches 9 bases. The CDR3 totals 16 residues. The germline CDR1 and CDR2 sequences are MNHEY and SVGEGT. V dropped 5 bases and J dropped 0; count of bases not matched to a gene: 5. The CDR3 protein is CASSRLAVGSYNEQFF. CDR3 nucleotides: TGTGCCAGCAGTCGACTAGCGGTCGGCTCCTACAATGAGCAGTTCTTC.

The rearrangement links TRBV3-1 (or the pseudogene TRBV3-2) to TRBJ2-4, with TRBD2 as a possible D gene (6 bases). V lost 4 bases, J lost 0 bases, and 10 bases lay in between. The CDR3 has 15 residues. CDR1 LGHDT and CDR2 YNNKEL come from the germline V gene (reference sequence). CDR3 DNA: TGTGCCAGCAGCCCGGACTACTTAGCCAAAAACATTCAGTACTTC. Translation: CASSPDYLAKNIQYF.

The chain is built from TRBV5-4 and TRBJ1-2; 9 nucleotides match TRBD1. V shed 6 bases, J shed 4 bases, and the junction held 19 bases outside the gene matches. In germline, CDR1 is SGHNT, CDR2 YYREEE (reference sequence). This CDR3 comprises 18 residues. For the CDR3, the DNA is TGTGCCAGCACCTTAACTACCGACAGGGACAGGGAAGTCTATGGCTACACCTTC. This gives the protein CASTLTTDRDREVYGYTF.

This clone was found a few times. The chain couples TRBV19 to TRBJ2-5; unclear D gene. CDR3 length: 11 amino acids. Trimming took 4 bases from V and 5 from J, leaving 5 bases between them. Germline assignment: CDR1 LNHDA and CDR2 SQIVND (reference sequence). CDR3 sequence (DNA): TGTGCCAGTAGTACCCAGGAGACCCAGTACTTC. It translates to CASSTQETQYF.

V gene TRBV7-2 combines with J gene TRBJ2-2; 9 bases agree with TRBD1. The CDR3 spans 16 residues. Trimming took 7 bases from V and 5 from J; bases not matched to a gene: 11. Germline V gives CDR1 SGHTA, CDR2 FQGNSA. The CDR3 nucleotides read TGTGCCAGCACTACCTACAGGGGGCGTATTACCGGGGAGCTGTTTTTT. This codes for CASTTYRGRITGELFF.

This clone has just one count. This chain joins TRBV19 and TRBJ2-3; D not certain. Between the trimmed V and J ends, which lost 0 bases and 3 bases, there was a span of 19 bases. CDR3 length: 18 residues. Germline loops: CDR1 LNHDA, CDR2 SQIVND (reference sequence). CDR3 sequence (DNA): TGTGCCAGTAGTATAGATCTCCTGACTCCTGCACGAACAGATACGCAGTATTTT. Its translation: CASSIDLLTPARTDTQYF.

The chain combines TRBV28 with TRBJ1-1, with D possibly being TRBD1 (5 bases). CDR3 length equals 14 residues. Germline lookup yields CDR1 MDHEN and CDR2 SYDVKM. V was pared by 7 bases and J by 3 bases, with 15 bases between. DNA of the CDR3: TGTGCCAGCACTAGAAGCGGAGGGGACACTGAAGCTTTCTTT. Protein: CASTRSGGDTEAFF.